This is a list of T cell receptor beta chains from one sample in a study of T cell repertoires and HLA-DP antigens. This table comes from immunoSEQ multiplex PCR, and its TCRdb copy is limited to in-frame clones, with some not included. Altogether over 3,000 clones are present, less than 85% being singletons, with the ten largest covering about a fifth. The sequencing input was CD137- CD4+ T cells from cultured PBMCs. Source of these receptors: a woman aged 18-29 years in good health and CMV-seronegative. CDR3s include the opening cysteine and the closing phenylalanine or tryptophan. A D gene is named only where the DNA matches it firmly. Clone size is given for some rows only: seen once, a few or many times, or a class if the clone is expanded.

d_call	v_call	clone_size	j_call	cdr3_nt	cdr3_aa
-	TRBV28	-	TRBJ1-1	TGTGCCAGCAGTCTTACCGGGTCCCCGACCACTGAAGCTTTCTTT	CASSLTGSPTTEAFF
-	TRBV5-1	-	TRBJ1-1	TGCGCCAGCAGCCGTTGGGCAGAGAACACTGAAGCTTTCTTT	CASSRWAENTEAFF
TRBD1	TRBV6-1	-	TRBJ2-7	TGTGCCAGCAGTTCCCCGGACAGGGGAATCGACGAGCAGTACTTC	CASSSPDRGIDEQYF
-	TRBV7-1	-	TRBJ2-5	TGTGCCAGCAGCCGGGGGCGGCAGGGGGACCAAGAGACCCAGTACTTC	CASSRGRQGDQETQYF
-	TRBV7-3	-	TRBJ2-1	TGTGCCAGCAGCTTACGCGCGAATGAGCAGTTCTTC	CASSLRANEQFF
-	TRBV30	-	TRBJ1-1	TGTGCCTGGAAAGGGACAATCGTGACTGAAGCTTTCTTT	CAWKGTIVTEAFF
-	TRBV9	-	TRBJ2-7	TGTGCCAGCAGCGTAGCCCCGGGGGCTAGCTCCTACGAGCAGTACTTC	CASSVAPGASSYEQYF
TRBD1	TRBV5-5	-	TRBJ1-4	TGTGCCAGCAGTTACTCCACAGGGGGTGTTGAAAAACTGTTTTTT	CASSYSTGGVEKLFF
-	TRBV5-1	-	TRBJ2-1	TGCGCCAGCAGCGGGGGGCAGGGTAGTGGTGTCAATGAGCAGTTCTTC	CASSGGQGSGVNEQFF
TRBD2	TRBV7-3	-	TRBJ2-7	TGTGCCAGCAGCCGTACTGGCTCGGGAGGGGTCGAGCAGTACTTC	CASSRTGSGGVEQYF
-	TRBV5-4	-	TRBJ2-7	TGTGCCAGCAGCTTGGTAGGACTTGGGGCCTACGAGCAGTACTTC	CASSLVGLGAYEQYF
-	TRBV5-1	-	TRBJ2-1	TGCGCCAGCAGTTTCTGGGGGACCTCCCCATCCCACAATGAGCAGTTCTTC	CASSFWGTSPSHNEQFF
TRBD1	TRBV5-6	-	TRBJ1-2	TGTGCCAGCAGTTTACAGGGGGACTATGGCTACACCTTC	CASSLQGDYGYTF
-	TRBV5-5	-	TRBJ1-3	TGTGCCAGCAGCTTGGCAGGGACACGAAACACCATATATTTT	CASSLAGTRNTIYF
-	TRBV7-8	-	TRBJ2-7	TGTGCCAGCAGCACCAGAGTCCCTCGGGGGGCCCACGAGCAGTACTTC	CASSTRVPRGAHEQYF
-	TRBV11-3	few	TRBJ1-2	TGTGCCAGCAGCTTACGTTTGGCAGCCTTATATGGCTACACCTTC	CASSLRLAALYGYTF
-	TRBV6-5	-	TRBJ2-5	TGTGCCAGCGGACTGGAGACCCAGTACTTC	CASGLETQYF
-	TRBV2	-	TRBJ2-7	TGTGCCAGCCCCAACTTAGCTAGCGAGTCCTACGAGCAGTACTTC	CASPNLASESYEQYF
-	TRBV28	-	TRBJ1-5	TGTGCCAGCAGGGCCGAGTATAGCAATCAGCCCCAGCATTTT	CASRAEYSNQPQHF
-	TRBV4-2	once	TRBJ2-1	TGTGCCAGCAGCCAAGACGGGGATTGGACCGTTGAGCAGTTCTTC	CASSQDGDWTVEQFF
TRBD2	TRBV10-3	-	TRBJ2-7	TGTGCCATCAGTCTGCTAGCGGGAGGGCCTAGGGAGCAGTACTTC	CAISLLAGGPREQYF
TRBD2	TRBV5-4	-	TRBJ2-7	TGTGCCAGCAGCTTCCGTGGTAGCGGGCTCCCCTACGAGCAGTACTTC	CASSFRGSGLPYEQYF
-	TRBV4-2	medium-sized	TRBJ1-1	TGTGCCAGCAGCCAAGCACGGGGAGTGGAGAACACTGAAGCTTTCTTT	CASSQARGVENTEAFF
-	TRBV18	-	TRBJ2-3	TGTGCCAGCTCACCAGGCCGGCTCGTCTTTGGAGGTACGCAGTATTTT	CASSPGRLVFGGTQYF
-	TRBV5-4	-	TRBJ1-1	TGTGCCAGCAGCCAAGCACGGGGAGTGGAGAACACTGAAGCTTTCTTT	CASSQARGVENTEAFF
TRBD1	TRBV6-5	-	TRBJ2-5	TGTGCCAGCAGTTACTCAACAGGGGGAGAGACCCAGTACTTC	CASSYSTGGETQYF
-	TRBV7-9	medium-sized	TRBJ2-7	TGTGCCAGCAGCTTAAGTCCAATTGCCTACGAGCAGTACTTC	CASSLSPIAYEQYF
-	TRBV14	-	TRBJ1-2	TGTGCCAGCAGCCAAGATGTCAGTAGAGGCTACACCTTC	CASSQDVSRGYTF
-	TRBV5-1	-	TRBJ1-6	TGCGCCAGCAGCTTGGAAAGCTCCTATAATTCACCCCTCCACTTT	CASSLESSYNSPLHF
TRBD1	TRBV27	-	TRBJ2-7	TGTGCCAGCAGGGGAAGCGGGACAGGGTATTTTGGGCAGTACTTC	CASRGSGTGYFGQYF
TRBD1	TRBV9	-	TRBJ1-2	TGTGCCAGCAGCGTAGCTCAGGGGGATGGCTACACCTTC	CASSVAQGDGYTF
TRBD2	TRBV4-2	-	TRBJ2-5	TGTGCCAGCAGCCAAGATCTAGGGCTAGCGGGGGGGATCCAAGAGACCCAGTACTTC	CASSQDLGLAGGIQETQYF
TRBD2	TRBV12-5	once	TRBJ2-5	TGTGCTAGTGGAATGGGGGGGGAGACCCAGTACTTC	CASGMGGETQYF
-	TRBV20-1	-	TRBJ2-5	TGCAGTGCTAGAACACAAGAGACCCAGTACTTC	CSARTQETQYF
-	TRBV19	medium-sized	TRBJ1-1	TGTGCCAGTAGATCCCCCCGACGGATGAACACTGAAGCTTTCTTT	CASRSPRRMNTEAFF
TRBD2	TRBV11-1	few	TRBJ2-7	TGTGCCAGCAGCTTAATGAGCGGGAGAAATTCGGGGGAGCAGTACTTC	CASSLMSGRNSGEQYF
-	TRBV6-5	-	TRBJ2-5	TGTGCCAGCAGTCCCGCGGACAGTCAAGAGACCCAGTACTTC	CASSPADSQETQYF
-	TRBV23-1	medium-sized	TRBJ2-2	TGCGCCAGCAATCTGGGGGGCGGCGGGGAGCTGTTTTTT	CASNLGGGGELFF
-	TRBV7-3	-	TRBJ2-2	TGTGCCAGCAGTGGGGATCCCTATTCCGCGAACACCGGGGAGCTGTTTTTT	CASSGDPYSANTGELFF
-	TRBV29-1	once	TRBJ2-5	TGCAGCGTTGATAGGGGGTGGCAAGAGACCCAGTACTTC	CSVDRGWQETQYF
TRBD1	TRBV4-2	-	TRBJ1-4	TGTGCCAGCAGCCAAGATGGTACAGGGGGCACTAATGAAAAACTGTTTTTT	CASSQDGTGGTNEKLFF
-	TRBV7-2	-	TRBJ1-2	TGTGCCAGCAGCTTACCCCCGGGGACCCGGGATGGCTACACCTTC	CASSLPPGTRDGYTF
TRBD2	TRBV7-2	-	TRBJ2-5	TGTGCCAGCAGCTTAGGGACTAGCGGGCACCAAGAGACCCAGTACTTC	CASSLGTSGHQETQYF
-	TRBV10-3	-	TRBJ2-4	TGTGCCATCAGTGACGTAGCAGCCAAAAACATTCAGTACTTC	CAISDVAAKNIQYF
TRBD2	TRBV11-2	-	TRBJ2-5	TGTGCCAGCAGCTTAGGGACTAGCGGGCACCAAGAGACCCAGTACTTC	CASSLGTSGHQETQYF
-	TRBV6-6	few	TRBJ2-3	TGTGCCAGCAGTTACTCGTATGGTCGCACAGATACGCAGTATTTT	CASSYSYGRTDTQYF
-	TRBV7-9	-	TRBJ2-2	TGTGCCAGCAGCTTCCTCAGGGAGACCGGGGAGCTGTTTTTT	CASSFLRETGELFF
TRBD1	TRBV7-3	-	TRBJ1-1	TGTGCTTCGGGGACAGGGGTGAACACTGAAGCTTTCTTT	CASGTGVNTEAFF
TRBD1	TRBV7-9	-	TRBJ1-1	TGTGCCAGCAGCCCTAGACAGGGGACGAACACTGAAGCTTTCTTT	CASSPRQGTNTEAFF
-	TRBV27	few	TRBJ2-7	TGTGCCAGCAGTTTAAACAGGTACCCATCCTACGAGCAGTACTTC	CASSLNRYPSYEQYF
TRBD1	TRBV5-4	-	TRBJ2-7	TGTGCCAGCAGCTTAGGCGGGACAGGGGGCCACGAGCAGTACTTC	CASSLGGTGGHEQYF
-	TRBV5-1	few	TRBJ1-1	TGCGCCAGCAGCTTGCAGGGGCGGGGGACTGAAGCTTTCTTT	CASSLQGRGTEAFF
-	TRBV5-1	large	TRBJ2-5	TGCGCCAGCAGCTTGGTACTGGCGGGGGAGACCCAGTACTTC	CASSLVLAGETQYF
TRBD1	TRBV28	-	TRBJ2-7	TGTGCCAGCAGTTGGAGGGACAGGGCAAGTCCCGAGCAGTACTTC	CASSWRDRASPEQYF
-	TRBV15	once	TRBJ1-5	TGTGCCACCAGCAGGGTCATAAGGTATCAGCCCCAGCATTTT	CATSRVIRYQPQHF
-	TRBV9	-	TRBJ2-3	TGTGCCAGCAGCGTAGTCCCTTGGCGAGATACGCAGTATTTT	CASSVVPWRDTQYF
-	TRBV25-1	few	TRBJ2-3	TGTGCCAGCAGCCGGACCAGGGGTGACGGCACAGATACGCAGTATTTT	CASSRTRGDGTDTQYF